These 19 T cell receptor beta chains share one sample of origin, sequenced in a study of cytomegalovirus exposure and HLA in healthy donors. In the PCR, 60 Vbeta and 13 Jbeta primers were used. This table comes from immunoSEQ multiplex PCR, and its TCRdb copy is limited to in-frame clones, with some not included. Here the sample spans approximately 69,000 clones, approximately 74% being singletons. Sequenced input: PBMCs. These receptor sequences come from a woman in her 30s in good health and CMV-seropositive.

This clone was detected only a few times. The chain is built from TRBV7-6 and TRBJ1-1, with 7 bases aligning to TRBD1. CDR3 size: 19 residues. The V gene's germline CDR1 is SGHVS and CDR2 FNYEAQ. The junction had 15 bases not matched to a gene; V was cut back by 1 base and J by 1 base. The chain's CDR3 is CASSLVHQTGILGNTEAFF. The CDR3 DNA is TGTGCCAGCAGCTTAGTCCACCAGACAGGGATTCTTGGGAACACTGAAGCTTTCTTT.

The DNA of the CDR3 is TGCAGCGTTGAAGTTCCGGACAGGGATGCAACTAATGAAAAACTGTTTTTT. Its translation: CSVEVPDRDATNEKLFF. The V and J genes are TRBV29-1 and TRBJ1-4; 8 nucleotides align to TRBD1. This CDR3 comprises 17 residues. Germline assignment: CDR1 SQVTM and CDR2 ANQGSEA. V was pared by 1 base and J by 0 bases, with 7 bases of the junction left unmatched.

The sample holds a few counts of this clone. V gene TRBV28 combines with J gene TRBJ1-2; TRBD1 matches 8 bases. The V gene end was trimmed by 5 bases and the J gene end by 10 bases; junction bases not matched to a gene: 9. There are 13 residues in the CDR3. Germline values: CDR1 MDHEN, CDR2 SYDVKM. This CDR3 is CASSTGGYRYYTF. The CDR3, as DNA: TGTGCCAGCAGTACAGGGGGTTATCGGTACTACACCTTC.

The genes are TRBV29-1 and TRBJ1-1, with 8 bases that match TRBD1. The CDR3 is 13 amino acids. Germline V gene data show CDR1 as SQVTM and CDR2 as ANQGSEA. J was trimmed by 11 bases and V by 1 base; bases with no gene match: 9. This chain's CDR3 is CSVEAFGGQGAFF. As DNA, the CDR3 is TGCAGCGTTGAAGCCTTCGGAGGACAGGGCGCTTTCTTT.

The CDR3 protein is CASSLDSSYNEQFF. CDR3 nucleotide sequence: TGTGCCAGCAGCTTAGACAGCTCCTACAATGAGCAGTTCTTC. J is TRBJ2-1 and V is TRBV11-3; D is unresolved. The CDR3 is 14 amino acids. Germline V gene lookup returns CDR1 SGHNT and CDR2 YENEEA. The V gene lost 0 bases and the J gene lost 0 bases, with 3 bases spanning the gap.

The gene calls are TRBV28 and TRBJ2-7, with a tentative D call TRBD2 (6 bases). This CDR3 has 15 amino acids. Trimming cost V 1 base and J 0 bases, with 10 bases left between them. Germline CDR1 is MDHEN and CDR2 is SYDVKM. The CDR3 DNA is TGTGCCAGCAGTTTATCGGGGGTAAGCTCCTACGAGCAGTACTTC. Amino acids: CASSLSGVSSYEQYF. The whole variable domain, remainder taken from reference TRBV28 and TRBJ2-7, is DVKVTQSSRYLVKRTGEKVFLECVQDMDHENMFWYRQDPGLGLRLIYFSYDVKMKEKGDIPEGYSVSREKKERFSLILESASTNQTSMYLCASSLSGVSSYEQYFGPGTRLTVT.

V usage is TRBV6-1 and J usage is TRBJ2-3; D is uncertain. Germline V gives CDR1 MNHNS, CDR2 SASEGT. V shed 6 bases and J shed 7 bases, with 14 bases lying between them. The CDR3 length is 13 residues. The CDR3 here is CASRAEVVNTQYF. The CDR3 DNA reads as TGTGCCAGCAGGGCCGAGGTGGTGAATACGCAGTATTTT.

The sample holds a few counts of this clone. The chain is built from TRBV7-6 and TRBJ2-7; D possibly corresponds to TRBD1 (6 bases). The CDR3 consists of 15 residues. V was shortened by 0 bases and J by 3 bases, with 12 bases between the two germline ends. CDR1 and CDR2 from the germline V gene are SGHVS and FNYEAQ. The CDR3 bases are TGTGCCAGCAGCTTAGCCTCGGACAGATACTACGAGCAGTACTTC. Protein sequence: CASSLASDRYYEQYF.

The gene calls are TRBV4-1 and TRBJ2-2, with D hard to call. The CDR3 totals 18 residues. Germline loops: CDR1 MGHRA, CDR2 YSYEKL. V lost 1 base and J lost 0, with 15 bases in between. The DNA of the CDR3 is TGCGCCAGCAGCCAAGTAGCACCGATGGCATCGAACACCGGGGAGCTGTTTTTT. The encoded protein is CASSQVAPMASNTGELFF.

This clone was seen a handful of times. The CDR3 sequence is CASSESSGRRNTIYF. CDR3 nucleotides: TGCGCCAGCAGTGAGTCATCGGGTCGACGAAACACCATATATTTT. The chain joins TRBV10-2 to TRBJ1-3; D ambiguous. The CDR3 is made up of 15 amino acids. CDR1 and CDR2 (germline): WSHSY, SAAADI. Trimming removed 0 bases from V and 5 bases from J, with 11 bases in between.

The V call is TRBV6-6, the J call TRBJ2-3; 11 nucleotides align to TRBD2. CDR1 and CDR2 from the germline V gene are MNHNY and SVGAGI (reference sequence). Trimming removed 6 bases from V and 3 bases from J; junction bases left unmatched: 5. The length of the CDR3 is 15 residues. Here the CDR3 reads CASSQLAGATDTQYF. For the CDR3, the DNA is TGTGCCAGCAGCCAACTAGCGGGAGCGACAGATACGCAGTATTTT.

The chain carries TRBV6-1 and TRBJ1-1; 8 bases match TRBD1. The CDR3 covers 15 residues. Germline V gene sequence: CDR1 MNHNS, CDR2 SASEGT. V was pared by 2 bases and J by 3 bases, with 5 bases of the junction left unmatched. Here the CDR3 reads CASSESRTGYTEAFF. The CDR3 DNA sequence: TGTGCCAGCAGTGAAAGCCGGACAGGGTACACTGAAGCTTTCTTT.

DNA of the CDR3: TGTGCCAGCAGCCCAGCACCCAGGGAATTTCAGCCCCAGCATTTT. Amino acids: CASSPAPREFQPQHF. This chain joins TRBV7-8 and TRBJ1-5, with D maybe TRBD1 (5 bases). This CDR3 is built from 15 residues. CDR1 and CDR2 (germline): SGHVS, FQNEAQ. Trimming cost V 5 bases and J 6 bases, with 17 bases left between them.

The chain employs TRBV29-1 and TRBJ2-3; 7 bases map to TRBD1. This CDR3 contains 13 residues. Germline V lookup: CDR1 SQVTM, CDR2 ANQGSEA. V lost 4 bases and J lost 6; bases outside the gene matches: 7. This chain's CDR3 is CSVVGGEVDTQYF. The CDR3 bases are TGCAGCGTTGTAGGGGGCGAGGTTGATACGCAGTATTTT.

This sequence joins TRBV7-2 and TRBJ2-7; 8 nucleotides agree with TRBD2. This CDR3 comprises 15 residues. Germline values: CDR1 SGHTA, CDR2 FQGNSA. V dropped 0 bases and J dropped 2; count of bases not matched to a gene: 3. The CDR3 region has the DNA TGTGCCAGCAGCTTAGCGTTGCGGGAGGCCTACGAGCAGTACTTC. Translating gives CASSLALREAYEQYF.

The chain recombines TRBV19 with TRBJ1-1; D is possibly TRBD1 (5 bases). V shed 2 bases and J shed 2 bases, with 6 bases lying between them. The germline CDR1 and CDR2 sequences are LNHDA and SQIVND (reference sequence). This CDR3 has 13 residues. This chain's CDR3 is CASSITGNTEAFF. Here the CDR3 DNA reads TGTGCCAGTAGTATAACAGGCAACACTGAAGCTTTCTTT.

The chain joins TRBV5-1 to TRBJ1-3; TRBD1 might be the D (6 bases). The CDR3 covers 15 residues. Germline CDR1 and CDR2: SGHRS and YFSETQ. Trimming cost V 5 bases and J 0 bases, with 12 bases left between them. This CDR3 reads CASSLDRSSGNTIYF. CDR3 nucleotide sequence: TGCGCCAGCAGTTTAGACAGGAGCTCTGGAAACACCATATATTTT.

This clone was recorded a few times. This chain uses TRBV9 with TRBJ2-7; 12 nucleotides line up with TRBD2. V trimming: 4 bases; J trimming: 2 bases; junction bases outside the gene matches: 7. The CDR3 has 16 amino acids. Germline V gene lookup returns CDR1 SGDLS and CDR2 YYNGEE. The CDR3 nucleotides are TGTGCCAGCAGCCCGACTCTAGCGGGAGGGCCCTACGAGCAGTACTTC. This codes for CASSPTLAGGPYEQYF.

This clone occurred once. V gene TRBV1 combines with J gene TRBJ2-7; whether TRBD2, the table's D call, matches the DNA was not checked. TRBV1 is deemed a pseudogene. The CDR3 extends over 16 amino acids. CDR3 in amino acids: CTSSSPPRTSSYEQYF. The CDR3, as DNA: TGCACCAGCAGCTCTCCTCCCCGGACTAGTTCCTACGAGCAGTACTTC.